This T cell receptor (beta chain) was obtained from a study of T cells in Graves' hyperthyroidism and ophthalmopathy. Amplified regions were TCR beta CDR3 sequences from RNA transcripts. HTBI primers were used for first-round RT-PCR of the TCR CDR3. MiXCR was run by TCRdb on the multiplex PCR reads, yielding one entry per CDR3 protein. The sample contains some 200,000 distinct CDR3 sequences, 17% of which appear only once. V lost 4 bases, J lost 2 bases, and 13 bases lay in between. Germline V gene lookup returns CDR1 SGHRS and CDR2 YFSETQ. CDR3 length equals 14 residues. This clonotype was counted ten times or more.

This TCR was recovered from a man aged 45-65 years with Graves' hyperthyroidism. The V and J genes are TRBV5-1 and TRBJ2-7; D remains unclear. Source material: blood. Written as DNA, the CDR3 is TGCGCCAGCAGCCCAACGGTACGGACCTACGAGCAGTACTTC. Protein product: CASSPTVRTYEQYF.